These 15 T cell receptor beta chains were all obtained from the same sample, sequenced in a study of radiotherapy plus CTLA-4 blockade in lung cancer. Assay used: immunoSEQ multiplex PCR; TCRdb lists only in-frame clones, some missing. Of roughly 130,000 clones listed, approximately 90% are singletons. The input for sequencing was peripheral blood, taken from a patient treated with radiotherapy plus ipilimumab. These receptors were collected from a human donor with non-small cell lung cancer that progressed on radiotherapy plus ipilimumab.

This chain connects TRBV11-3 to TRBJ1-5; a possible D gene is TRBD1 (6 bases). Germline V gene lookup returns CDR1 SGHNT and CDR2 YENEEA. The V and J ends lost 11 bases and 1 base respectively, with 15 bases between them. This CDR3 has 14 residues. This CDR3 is CARWTGQSNQPQHF. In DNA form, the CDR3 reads TGTGCCCGCTGGACTGGACAGAGCAATCAGCCCCAGCATTTT.

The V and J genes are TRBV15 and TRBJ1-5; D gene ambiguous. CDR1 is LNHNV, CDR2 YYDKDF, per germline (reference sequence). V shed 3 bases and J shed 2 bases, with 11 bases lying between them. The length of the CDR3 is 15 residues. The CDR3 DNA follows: TGTGCCACCAGCAGGACCCAAGCCGGCAATCAGCCCCAGCATTTT. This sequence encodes CATSRTQAGNQPQHF.

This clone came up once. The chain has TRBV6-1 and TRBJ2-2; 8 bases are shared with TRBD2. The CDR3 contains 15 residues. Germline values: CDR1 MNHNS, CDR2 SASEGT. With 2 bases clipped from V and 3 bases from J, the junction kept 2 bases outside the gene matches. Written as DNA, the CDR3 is TGTGCCAGCAGTGAACAACTAGCGGACACCGGGGAGCTGTTTTTT. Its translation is CASSEQLADTGELFF.

CDR3 protein: CASSLGSSNTEAFF. The DNA of the CDR3 is TGCGCCAGCAGCTTGGGCAGCTCGAACACTGAAGCTTTCTTT. The chain recombines TRBV5-1 with TRBJ1-1; no definite D call. CDR3 length equals 14 residues. The ends were cut back, 0 bases at V and 1 base at J, with 7 bases in the middle. The germline gives CDR1 SGHRS, CDR2 YFSETQ.

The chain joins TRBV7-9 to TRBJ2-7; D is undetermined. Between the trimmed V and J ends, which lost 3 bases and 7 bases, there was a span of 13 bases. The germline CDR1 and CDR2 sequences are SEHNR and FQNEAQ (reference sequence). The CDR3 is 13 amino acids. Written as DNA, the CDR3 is TGTGCCAGCAGCTTTTATAAGGTCGGTGAGCAGTACTTC. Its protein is CASSFYKVGEQYF.

The CDR3 region is CASSSGLSASYNEQFF. The CDR3 region has the DNA TGCGCCAGCAGCTCGGGACTCTCGGCCTCCTACAATGAGCAGTTCTTC. The J gene is TRBJ2-1, the V gene TRBV4-1; D perhaps matches TRBD2 (6 bases). Trimming removed 5 bases from V and 0 bases from J, with 14 bases in between. This CDR3 contains 16 residues. Germline assignment: CDR1 MGHRA and CDR2 YSYEKL.

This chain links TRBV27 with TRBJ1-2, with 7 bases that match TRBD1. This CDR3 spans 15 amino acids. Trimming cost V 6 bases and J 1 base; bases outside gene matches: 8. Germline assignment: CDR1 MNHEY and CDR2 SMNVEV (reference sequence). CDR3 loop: CASSAWPGGNYGYTF. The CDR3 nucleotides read TGTGCCAGCAGCGCGTGGCCAGGGGGTAACTATGGCTACACCTTC.

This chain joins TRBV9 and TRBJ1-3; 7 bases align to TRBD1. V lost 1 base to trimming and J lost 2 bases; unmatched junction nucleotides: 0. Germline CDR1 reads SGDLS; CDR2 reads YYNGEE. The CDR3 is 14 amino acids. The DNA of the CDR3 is TGTGCCAGCAGCGTAACAGGGGCTGGAAACACCATATATTTT. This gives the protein CASSVTGAGNTIYF.

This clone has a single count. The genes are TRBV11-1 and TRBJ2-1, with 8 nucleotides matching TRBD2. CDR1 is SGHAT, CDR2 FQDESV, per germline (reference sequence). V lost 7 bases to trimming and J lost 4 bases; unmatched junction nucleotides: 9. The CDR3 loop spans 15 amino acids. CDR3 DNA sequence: TGTGCCAGCACCCAACGTAGCGGGACTTACAATGAGCAGTTCTTC. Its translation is CASTQRSGTYNEQFF.

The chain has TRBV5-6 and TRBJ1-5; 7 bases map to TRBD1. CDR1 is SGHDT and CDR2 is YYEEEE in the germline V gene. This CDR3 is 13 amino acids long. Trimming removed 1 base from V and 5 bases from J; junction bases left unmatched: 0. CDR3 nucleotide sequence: TGTGCCAGCAGCTTGACAGGGGATCAGCCCCAGCATTTT. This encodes CASSLTGDQPQHF. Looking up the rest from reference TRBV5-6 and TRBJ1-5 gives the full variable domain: DAGVTQSPTHLIKTRGQQVTLRCSPKSGHDTVSWYQQALGQGPQFIFQYYEEEERQRGNFPDRFSGHQFPNYSSELNVNALLLGDSALYLCASSLTGDQPQHFGDGTRLSIL.

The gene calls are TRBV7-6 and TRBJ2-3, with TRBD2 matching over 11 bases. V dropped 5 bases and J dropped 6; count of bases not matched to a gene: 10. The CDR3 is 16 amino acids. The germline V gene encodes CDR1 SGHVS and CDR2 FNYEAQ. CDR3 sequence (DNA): TGTGCCAGCAGCCCCAGGACTAGCGGGCGTGTTGATACGCAGTATTTT. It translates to CASSPRTSGRVDTQYF. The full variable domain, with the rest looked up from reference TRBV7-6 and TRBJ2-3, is GAGVSQSPRYKVTKRGQDVALRCDPISGHVSLYWYRQALGQGPEFLTYFNYEAQQDKSGLPNDRFSAERPEGSISTLTIQRTEQRDSAMYRCASSPRTSGRVDTQYFGPGTRLTVL.

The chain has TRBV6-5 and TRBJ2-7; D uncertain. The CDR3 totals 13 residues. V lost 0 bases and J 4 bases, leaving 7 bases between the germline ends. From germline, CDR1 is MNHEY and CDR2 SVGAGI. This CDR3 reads CASSYSRNYEQYF. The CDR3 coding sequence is TGTGCCAGCAGTTACTCGAGAAATTACGAGCAGTACTTC.

CDR3 nucleotides: TGCAGCGCCCCGGGACTAGCGGGAGTGGAGCAGTTCTTC. This codes for CSAPGLAGVEQFF. This sequence joins TRBV29-1 and TRBJ2-1; 14 bases agree with TRBD2. CDR1 is SQVTM and CDR2 is ANQGSEA in the germline V gene. The J segment lost 10 bases and the V segment lost 7 bases, leaving 6 bases of the junction unmatched. The CDR3 has 13 residues.

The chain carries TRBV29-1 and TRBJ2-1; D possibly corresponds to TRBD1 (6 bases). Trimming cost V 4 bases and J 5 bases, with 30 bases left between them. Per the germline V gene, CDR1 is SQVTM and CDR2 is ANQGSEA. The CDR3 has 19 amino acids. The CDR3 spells CSVVTGLSFLGGRHNEQFF. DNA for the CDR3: TGCAGCGTTGTCACTGGGTTATCGTTCTTAGGGGGACGCCACAATGAGCAGTTCTTC.

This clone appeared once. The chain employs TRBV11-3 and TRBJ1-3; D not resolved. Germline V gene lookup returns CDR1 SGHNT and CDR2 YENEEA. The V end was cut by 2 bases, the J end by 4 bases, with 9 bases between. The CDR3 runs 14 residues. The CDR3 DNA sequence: TGTGCCAGCAGCTTAAGCGGAACGGGAAACACCATATATTTT. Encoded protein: CASSLSGTGNTIYF.